One sample yielded the 21 T cell receptor beta chains listed below, sequenced in a study of T cells in localized non-small cell lung cancer. Clones were sequenced by immunoSEQ multiplex PCR, and TCRdb holds only the in-frame ones, with some missing. The sample includes roughly 38,000 clones, roughly 88% seen only once; the top ten take more than 5.5%. The material was peripheral blood mononuclear cells, obtained before any cancer treatment. These receptors were obtained from a male donor older than 55 with stage II lung adenocarcinoma.

V and J are TRBV7-2 and TRBJ1-2; the D is unclear. There are 13 residues in the CDR3. CDR1 is SGHTA and CDR2 is FQGNSA in the germline V gene. Trimming removed 3 bases from V and 5 bases from J, with 10 bases in between. The CDR3 sequence is CASSLTGIYGYTF. The DNA of the CDR3 is TGTGCCAGCAGCTTGACGGGTATTTATGGCTACACCTTC.

This clone appeared a single time. The chain has TRBV5-1 and TRBJ1-4, with 10 bases fitting TRBD1. The CDR3 spans 15 residues. Germline V lookup: CDR1 SGHRS, CDR2 YFSETQ. J lost 7 bases, V lost 4 bases, and 7 bases had no gene match. CDR3 DNA: TGCGCCAGCAGCACTGGACAGGGGGGCGTTGAAAAACTGTTTTTT. Translation gives CASSTGQGGVEKLFF.

The chain joins TRBV7-8 to TRBJ1-3, with a tentative D call TRBD1 (5 bases). CDR3 length: 13 residues. Germline loops: CDR1 SGHVS, CDR2 FQNEAQ. V was clipped by 3 bases and J by 3 bases, with 6 bases between them. The CDR3 reads CASSLGVGNTIYF. The DNA for the CDR3 is TGTGCCAGCAGCTTGGGGGTTGGAAACACCATATATTTT.

The chain combines TRBV4-1 with TRBJ2-1, with D perhaps TRBD2 (6 bases). Trimming stripped 3 bases from V and 2 bases from J, with 17 bases between. The CDR3 totals 17 residues. Germline loops: CDR1 MGHRA, CDR2 YSYEKL. The CDR3 nucleotides read TGCGCCAGCAGCCATGCCAACAGGCGGGGACCCTACAATGAGCAGTTCTTC. Protein product: CASSHANRRGPYNEQFF.

The chain carries TRBV5-1 and TRBJ1-1, with 7 nucleotides matching TRBD1. Germline CDR1 SGHRS, CDR2 YFSETQ. The CDR3 is 15 amino acids. V shed 0 bases and J 4 bases; nucleotides not matched to a gene: 6. The CDR3 region has the DNA TGCGCCAGCAGCTTGGCCTTGTCAGGGGGCACTGAAGCTTTCTTT. Its protein is CASSLALSGGTEAFF.

The rearrangement uses TRBV9 and TRBJ1-1; D not certain. The CDR3 contains 14 residues. Trimming cost V 4 bases and J 0 bases, with 10 bases left between them. Germline loops: CDR1 SGDLS, CDR2 YYNGEE. CDR3 sequence reads: CASSLTSMNTEAFF. CDR3 bases: TGTGCCAGCAGCTTGACTTCCATGAACACTGAAGCTTTCTTT.

This chain uses TRBV19 with TRBJ2-1, with 8 bases lining up with TRBD2. From germline, CDR1 is LNHDA and CDR2 SQIVND (reference sequence). The CDR3 contains 15 residues. V was pared by 3 bases and J by 7 bases, with 8 bases of the junction left unmatched. CDR3 bases: TGTGCCAGTAGTATCCCCCCACTAGCGGCTAATGAGCAGTTCTTC. It specifies CASSIPPLAANEQFF.

J is TRBJ2-7 and V is TRBV11-2; 8 positions match TRBD2. The germline V gene has CDR1 SGHAT and CDR2 FQNNGV. The CDR3 totals 15 residues. Trimming cost V 4 bases and J 3 bases; bases outside gene matches: 8. The CDR3 reads CASSYDSSGYYEQYF. DNA of the CDR3: TGTGCCAGCAGCTACGACTCTAGCGGGTACTACGAGCAGTACTTC. The entire variable domain, with the rest obtained from reference TRBV11-2 and TRBJ2-7, is as follows: EAGVAQSPRYKIIEKRQSVAFWCNPISGHATLYWYQQILGQGPKLLIQFQNNGVVDDSQLPKDRFSAERLKGVDSTLKIQPAKLEDSAVYLCASSYDSSGYYEQYFGPGTRLTVT.

The J gene is TRBJ1-1, the V gene TRBV6-6; TRBD1 might be the D (5 bases). V lost 2 bases to trimming and J lost 1 base, with 11 bases between them. This CDR3 contains 15 residues. The germline gives CDR1 MNHNY, CDR2 SVGAGI (reference sequence). The DNA for the CDR3 is TGTGCCAGCAGTTACCCTCGTCAGGGGAACACTGAAGCTTTCTTT. It translates to CASSYPRQGNTEAFF.

This chain connects TRBV2 to TRBJ2-3; the D gene is possibly TRBD2 (6 bases). In germline, CDR1 is SNHLY, CDR2 FYNNEI. The CDR3 covers 15 residues. V lost 4 bases and J lost 4, with 15 bases in between. The CDR3 region is CASSVAGSGSDTQYF. CDR3 bases: TGTGCCAGCAGTGTTGCGGGGAGCGGATCAGATACGCAGTATTTT.

This chain links TRBV18 with TRBJ1-1; the D gene is possibly TRBD1 (5 bases). Germline values: CDR1 KGHSH, CDR2 LQKENI. V lost 4 bases and J 1 base, leaving 16 bases between the germline ends. The CDR3 covers 16 residues. CDR3 bases: TGTGCCAGCTCACAGCAAGACAGCGCCTCGAACACTGAAGCTTTCTTT. Amino acids: CASSQQDSASNTEAFF.

The chain employs TRBV10-2 and TRBJ1-5, with TRBD1 identical over 8 bases. The CDR3 is made up of 17 amino acids. Germline V gene data show CDR1 as WSHSY and CDR2 as SAAADI. V lost 5 bases and J lost 1; bases outside the gene matches: 10. For the CDR3, the DNA is TGCGCCAGCAGTTCCGGGACAGGAGTTAGAAGCAATCAGCCCCAGCATTTT. Its protein is CASSSGTGVRSNQPQHF.

The V and J genes are TRBV5-1 and TRBJ1-1, with D perhaps TRBD1 (5 bases). The CDR3 spans 14 residues. Trimming took off 2 bases at V and 4 bases at J, with 12 bases between the two ends. The V gene's germline CDR1 is SGHRS and CDR2 YFSETQ. DNA for the CDR3: TGCGCCAGCAGCTTAGAGGGGATGGGCACTGAAGCTTTCTTT. This gives the protein CASSLEGMGTEAFF.

The chain is built from TRBV15 and TRBJ2-5, with D perhaps TRBD1 or TRBD2 (5 bases each). V lost 3 bases and J lost 2, with 16 bases in between. CDR3 length equals 16 residues. Germline V gene sequence: CDR1 LNHNV, CDR2 YYDKDF (reference sequence). The CDR3 sequence: CATSSSPSWGQETQYF. The CDR3 DNA reads as TGTGCCACCAGCAGCTCTCCTTCCTGGGGGCAAGAGACCCAGTACTTC. The full variable domain, its missing parts supplied by reference TRBV15 and TRBJ2-5, is DAMVIQNPRYQVTQFGKPVTLSCSQTLNHNVMYWYQQKSSQAPKLLFHYYDKDFNNEADTPDNFQSRRPNTSFCFLDIRSPGLGDTAMYLCATSSSPSWGQETQYFGPGTRLLVL.

The gene calls are TRBV19 and TRBJ1-2; 10 nucleotides match TRBD1. The CDR3 consists of 14 residues. From germline, CDR1 is LNHDA and CDR2 SQIVND (reference sequence). V was pared by 7 bases and J by 8 bases, with 10 bases of the junction left unmatched. CDR3: CASTLDRGRGGYTF. CDR3 DNA: TGTGCCAGTACCCTAGACAGGGGGCGAGGAGGCTACACCTTC.

The V gene is TRBV5-1, the J gene TRBJ1-2; tentative D call: TRBD1 (5 bases). V lost 5 bases, J lost 0 bases, and 11 bases lay in between. Germline values: CDR1 SGHRS, CDR2 YFSETQ. The CDR3 runs to 14 residues. The CDR3 here is CASSTTGANYGYTF. CDR3 DNA sequence: TGCGCCAGCAGTACCACAGGAGCTAACTATGGCTACACCTTC.

On this clone itself: The junction departs from germline at one end; a sequencing error may be responsible. The CDR3 region is CASTRGGQSQHF. Here the CDR3 DNA reads TGTGCCAGTACGCGGGGGGGTCAGTCCCAGCATTTT. This chain connects TRBV19 to TRBJ1-5, with D possibly matching TRBD1 (5 bases). This CDR3 has 12 amino acids. Germline CDR1 and CDR2: LNHDA and SQIVND (reference sequence).

This clone has a handful of counts. This rearrangement joins TRBV5-8 to TRBJ1-2; 8 positions agree with TRBD1. This CDR3 comprises 15 residues. V shed 4 bases, J shed 8 bases, and the junction held 13 bases outside the gene matches. CDR1 SGHTS and CDR2 YDEGEE come from the germline V gene. The CDR3 region is CASSAWPQGAEGYTF. CDR3 bases: TGTGCCAGCAGCGCTTGGCCGCAGGGGGCAGAAGGCTACACCTTC.

This chain links TRBV7-2 with TRBJ2-1; weak D call: TRBD1 (6 bases). The germline V gene encodes CDR1 SGHTA and CDR2 FQGNSA. V lost 5 bases, J lost 8 bases, and 19 bases lay in between. The CDR3 has 15 amino acids. The CDR3 DNA sequence: TGTGCCAGCAGCCCGAGCAGGGGACGGCAGGATGAGCAGTTCTTC. The encoded protein is CASSPSRGRQDEQFF.

This clone was observed once. The chain employs TRBV7-9 and TRBJ1-6; 7 bases fit TRBD1. The germline V gene encodes CDR1 SEHNR and CDR2 FQNEAQ (reference sequence). The CDR3 runs to 14 residues. Trimming cost V 1 base and J 7 bases; bases outside gene matches: 1. The CDR3 DNA sequence: TGTGCCAGCAGCTTAGGGGGACAGAATTCACCCCTCCACTTT. It codes for CASSLGGQNSPLHF.

The chain joins TRBV29-1 to TRBJ2-5; weak D call: TRBD1 (6 bases). Germline loops: CDR1 SQVTM, CDR2 ANQGSEA. V lost 4 bases and J 1 base, leaving 13 bases between the germline ends. CDR3 length: 14 residues. The CDR3 protein is CSVAKGHRQETQYF. CDR3 nucleotide sequence: TGCAGCGTTGCCAAGGGACACCGCCAAGAGACCCAGTACTTC.